Listed below are T cell receptor beta chains from one sample, sequenced in a study of Graves' ophthalmopathy and Graves' hyperthyroidism. TCRdb re-called the multiplex PCR reads with MiXCR, one entry per CDR3 protein. The data show almost 750,000 distinct CDR3 sequences, 35% to 50% seen once. The sequencing input was peripheral blood. Receptors were obtained from an adult man with Graves' ophthalmopathy. CDR3s include the opening cysteine and the closing phenylalanine or tryptophan.

v_call,cdr3_aa
TRBV5-5,CASSHFGTGVETQYF
TRBV10-3,CAISDGRTYGYTF
TRBV7-9,CASSLIAHNSPLHF
TRBV11-1,CASSFRSVPSPRKGQDEKLFF
TRBV7-2,CASSLVVSDPAITIYF
TRBV10-3,CAIRDPGFTNTEAFF
TRBV25-1,CASSSRQGVETQYF
TRBV7-8,CASSTRGAAGQETQYF
TRBV19,CASSFFEREEQYF
TRBV5-6,CASSLVDSSYEQYF
TRBV12-3/TRBV12-4,CASSLSLTSNQPQHF
TRBV14,CASSRSLHF
TRBV29-1,CSLDARQTQYF
TRBV12-3/TRBV12-4,CASRSLNSNEKLFF
TRBV5-5,CASSSGLAGVSDTQYF
TRBV7-6,CASSTRAAYEQYF
TRBV19,CASSIGRAGGLNYEQYF
TRBV9,CASSWDDTEAFF
TRBV7-2,CASSIGPLYEQYF
TRBV7-2,CASSAHRGLDQPQHF
TRBV4-3,CASSQDWGVNTEAFF
TRBV2,CASSETGDNTEAFF
TRBV20-1,CSASVGGDEKLFF
TRBV10-2,CASSVQGGEKLFF
TRBV11-2,CASSLSEGAGQPQHF
TRBV28,CASSSRDNEETQYF
TRBV25-1,CASSNPGWDYGYTF
TRBV14,CASCQQPATNEKLFF
TRBV14,CASSRVWGRGEAFF
TRBV7-9,CASRIAGGNTGELFF
TRBV7-9,CASSLYDRGSSAAQYF
TRBV7-3,CASTLDRGLAGELFF
TRBV10-3,CASSYRDGGEKLFF
TRBV5-1,CASSLAGLAGRETQYF
TRBV2,CASSLKGRGYTF
TRBV7-9,CASSSRDRNEKLFF
TRBV20-1,CSAPPTGAGTLNYGYTF
TRBV5-6,CASSLGVRGRGNQPQHF
TRBV7-7,CASSLICGRGHQPQHF
TRBV7-9,CASSYDGAYGYEQYF
TRBV7-9,CASSLVPHRGDHPQHF
TRBV2,CASSEATAGSSGNTIYF
TRBV2,CASRRGSGTQYF
TRBV20-1,CSAQLGTSGETQYF
TRBV12-3/TRBV12-4,CASSPGQGLPQHF
TRBV6-5,CASMTGQGTYEQYF
TRBV7-9,CASSRTGPNEKLFF
TRBV25-1,CASSGAGAHTGELFF
TRBV2,CASSLSPAETQYF
TRBV25-1,CASSGRRALGYTF
TRBV7-6,CASSPLAGVSTGELFF
TRBV5-6,CASSLGGRTNQPQHF
TRBV7-9,CASSFGTVNSPLHF
TRBV2,CARDRDRVYGYTF
TRBV19,CASSMTPTYEQYF
TRBV25-1,CASSPDVSGELFF
TRBV29-1,CSAQWAMGEAFF
TRBV7-9,CASSLAGLEVEQYF
TRBV2,CASSEIRTNSPLHF
TRBV2,CASTTGSNEKLFF